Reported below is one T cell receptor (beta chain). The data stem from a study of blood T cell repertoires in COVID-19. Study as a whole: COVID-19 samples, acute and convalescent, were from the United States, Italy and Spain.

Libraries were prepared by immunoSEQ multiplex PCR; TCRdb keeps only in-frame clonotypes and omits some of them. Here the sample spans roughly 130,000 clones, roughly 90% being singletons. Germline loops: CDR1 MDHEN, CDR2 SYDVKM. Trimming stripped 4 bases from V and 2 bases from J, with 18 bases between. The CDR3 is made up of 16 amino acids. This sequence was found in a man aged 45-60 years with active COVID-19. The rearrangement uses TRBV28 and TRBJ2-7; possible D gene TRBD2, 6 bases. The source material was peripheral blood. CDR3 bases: TGTGCCAGCAGTTCCTCTAGCGACCCTTGGCCCTACGAGCAGTACGTC. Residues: CASSSSSDPWPYEQYV.